This T cell receptor beta chain stems from a study of cytomegalovirus exposure and HLA in healthy donors. About the study: Counted in an early data release were tens of millions of unique TCRs from HLA-typed donors. Broader study findings: In presence/absence analyses, roughly uniform sequencing depth across donors was assumed. Sequencing likely generated an artifact that appeared as a cluster of highly shared sequence variants. Most subjects' HLA-A and HLA-B alleles were reportedly predicted from TCR beta sequences.

Germline CDR1 reads SGHTA; CDR2 reads FQGTGA. The CDR3 loop spans 15 amino acids. V lost 2 bases, J lost 2 bases, and 12 bases lay in between. Primers: 60 Vbeta forward and 13 Jbeta reverse. The repertoire was sequenced with immunoSEQ multiplex PCR; TCRdb's copy has only in-frame clones and lacks some. The data show some 200,000 clones, 70% seen once. Worth noting for this clone: Its target is not known.

The chain has TRBV7-3 and TRBJ2-5, with TRBD1 as a possible D gene (5 bases). This receptor was identified in a man aged 35 to 55 in good health and CMV-seropositive. Specimen: PBMCs. The CDR3 loop reads CASSLGLGVQETQYF. In DNA, the CDR3 is TGTGCCAGCAGCTTAGGCCTAGGGGTTCAAGAGACCCAGTACTTC.